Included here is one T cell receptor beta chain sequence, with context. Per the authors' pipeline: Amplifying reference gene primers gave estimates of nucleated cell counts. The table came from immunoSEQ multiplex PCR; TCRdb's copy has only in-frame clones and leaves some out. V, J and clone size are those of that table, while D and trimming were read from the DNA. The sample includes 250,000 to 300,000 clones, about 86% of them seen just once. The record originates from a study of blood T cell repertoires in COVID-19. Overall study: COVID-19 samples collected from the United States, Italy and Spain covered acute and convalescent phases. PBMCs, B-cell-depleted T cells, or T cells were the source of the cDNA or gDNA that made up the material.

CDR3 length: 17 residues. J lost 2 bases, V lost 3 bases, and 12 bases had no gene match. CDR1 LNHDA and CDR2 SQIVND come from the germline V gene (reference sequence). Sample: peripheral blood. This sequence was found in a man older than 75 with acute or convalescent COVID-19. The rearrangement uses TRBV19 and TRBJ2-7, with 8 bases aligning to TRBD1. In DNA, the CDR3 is TGTGCCAGTAGTATTCTCGCCGGGACAGGTGAAACCTACGAGCAGTACTTC. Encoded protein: CASSILAGTGETYEQYF. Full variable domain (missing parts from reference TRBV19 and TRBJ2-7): DGGITQSPKYLFRKEGQNVTLSCEQNLNHDAMYWYRQDPGQGLRLIYYSQIVNDFQKGDIAEGYSVSREKKESFPLTVTSAQKNPTAFYLCASSILAGTGETYEQYFGPGTRLTVT.